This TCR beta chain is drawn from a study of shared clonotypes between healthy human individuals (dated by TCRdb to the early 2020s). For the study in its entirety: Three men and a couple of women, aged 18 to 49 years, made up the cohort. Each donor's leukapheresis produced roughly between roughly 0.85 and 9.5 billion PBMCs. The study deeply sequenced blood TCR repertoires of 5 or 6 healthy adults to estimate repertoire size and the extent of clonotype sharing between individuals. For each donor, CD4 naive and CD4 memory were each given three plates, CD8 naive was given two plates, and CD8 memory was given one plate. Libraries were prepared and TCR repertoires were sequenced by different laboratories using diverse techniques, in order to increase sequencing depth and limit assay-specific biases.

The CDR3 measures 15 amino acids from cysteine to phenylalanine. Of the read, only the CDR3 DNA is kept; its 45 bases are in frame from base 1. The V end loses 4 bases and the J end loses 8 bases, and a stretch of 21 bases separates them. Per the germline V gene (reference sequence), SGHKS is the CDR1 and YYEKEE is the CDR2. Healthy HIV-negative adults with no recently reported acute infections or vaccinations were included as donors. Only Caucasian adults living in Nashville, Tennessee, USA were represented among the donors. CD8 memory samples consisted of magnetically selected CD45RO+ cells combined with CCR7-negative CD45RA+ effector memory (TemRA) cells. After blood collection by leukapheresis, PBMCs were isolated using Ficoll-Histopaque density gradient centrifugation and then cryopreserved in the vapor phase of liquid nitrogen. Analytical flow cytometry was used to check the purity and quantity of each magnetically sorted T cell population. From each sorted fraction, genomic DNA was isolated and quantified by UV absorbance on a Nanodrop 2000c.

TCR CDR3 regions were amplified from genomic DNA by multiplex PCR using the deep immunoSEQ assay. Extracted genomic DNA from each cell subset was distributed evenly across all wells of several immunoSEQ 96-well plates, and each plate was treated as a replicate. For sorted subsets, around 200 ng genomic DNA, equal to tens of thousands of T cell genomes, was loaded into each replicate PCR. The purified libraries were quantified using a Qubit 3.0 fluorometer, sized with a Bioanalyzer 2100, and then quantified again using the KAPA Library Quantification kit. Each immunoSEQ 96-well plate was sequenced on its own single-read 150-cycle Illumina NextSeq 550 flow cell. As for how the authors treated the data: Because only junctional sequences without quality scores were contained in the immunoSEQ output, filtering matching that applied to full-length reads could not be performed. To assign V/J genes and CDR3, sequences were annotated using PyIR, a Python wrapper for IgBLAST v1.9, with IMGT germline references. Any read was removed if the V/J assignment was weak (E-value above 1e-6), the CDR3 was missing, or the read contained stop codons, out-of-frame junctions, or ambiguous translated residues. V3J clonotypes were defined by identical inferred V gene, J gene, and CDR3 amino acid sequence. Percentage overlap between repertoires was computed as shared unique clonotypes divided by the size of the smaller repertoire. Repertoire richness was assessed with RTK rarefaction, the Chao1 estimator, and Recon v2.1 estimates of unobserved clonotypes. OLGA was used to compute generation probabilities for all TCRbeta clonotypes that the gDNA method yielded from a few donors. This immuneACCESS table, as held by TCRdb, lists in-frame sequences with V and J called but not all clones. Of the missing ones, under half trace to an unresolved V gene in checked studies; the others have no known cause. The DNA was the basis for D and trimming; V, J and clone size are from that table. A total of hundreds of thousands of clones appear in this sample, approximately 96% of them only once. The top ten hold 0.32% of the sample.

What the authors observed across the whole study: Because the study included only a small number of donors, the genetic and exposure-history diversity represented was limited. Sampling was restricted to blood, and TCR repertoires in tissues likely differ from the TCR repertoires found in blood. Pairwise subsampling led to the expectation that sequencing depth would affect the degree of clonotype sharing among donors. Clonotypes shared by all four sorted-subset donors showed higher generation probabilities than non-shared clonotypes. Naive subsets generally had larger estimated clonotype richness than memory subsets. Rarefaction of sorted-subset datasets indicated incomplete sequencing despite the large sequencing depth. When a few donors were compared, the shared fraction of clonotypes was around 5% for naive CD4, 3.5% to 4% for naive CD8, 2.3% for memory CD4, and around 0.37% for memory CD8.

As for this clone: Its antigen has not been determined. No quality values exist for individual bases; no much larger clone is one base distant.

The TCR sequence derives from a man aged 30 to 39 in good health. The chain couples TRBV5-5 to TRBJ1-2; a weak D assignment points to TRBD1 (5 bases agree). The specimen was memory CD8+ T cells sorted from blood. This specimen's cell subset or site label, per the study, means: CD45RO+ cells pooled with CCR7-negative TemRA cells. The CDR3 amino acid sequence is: CASSRLFTPGEGYTF. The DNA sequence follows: TGTGCCAGCAGCCGTCTTTTTACTCCGGGGGAGGGCTACACCTTC.